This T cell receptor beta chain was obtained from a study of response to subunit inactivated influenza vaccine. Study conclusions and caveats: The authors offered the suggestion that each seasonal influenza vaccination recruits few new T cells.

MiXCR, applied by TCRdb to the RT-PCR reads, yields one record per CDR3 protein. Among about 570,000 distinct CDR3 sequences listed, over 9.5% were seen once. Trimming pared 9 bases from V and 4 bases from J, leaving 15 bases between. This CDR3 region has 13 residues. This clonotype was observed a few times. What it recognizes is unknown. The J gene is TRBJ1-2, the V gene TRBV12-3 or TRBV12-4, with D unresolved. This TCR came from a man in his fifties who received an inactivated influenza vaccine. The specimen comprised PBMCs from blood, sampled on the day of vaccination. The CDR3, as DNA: TGTGCCAGTCGGCACCGGGCTTCCTATGGCTACACCTTC. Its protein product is CASRHRASYGYTF.